These T cell receptor beta chains were read from a single sample in a study of Ad26.COV2.S vaccination and SARS-CoV-2 variants. Produced via immunoSEQ multiplex PCR; TCRdb's table is partial and in-frame only. Of roughly 270,000 clones in the sample, around 87% are singletons; the top ten hold about 3.5%. The specimen comprised peripheral blood, sampled in a trial of Ad26.COV2.S vaccine versus placebo. The receptors were gathered from a person aged 18 to 59 who received the Ad26.COV2.S COVID-19 vaccine or a placebo. Each CDR3 is given with its conserved first and last residue. D genes are given only for firm matches. Part of the rows lack a size; the others show once, few, many or a class for expanded clones.

>NA|TRBJ1-2|TRBD1|TRBV7-2
CASSPQGQGSGYTF
TGTGCCAGCAGCCCTCAGGGACAGGGTAGCGGCTACACCTTC
>NA|TRBJ1-1|NA|TRBV12-3/TRBV12-4
CASSFGSRTEAFF
TGTGCCAGCAGTTTCGGTTCCCGAACTGAAGCTTTCTTT
>few|TRBJ2-2|NA|TRBV13
CASSRIYLFGQSSRELFF
TGTGCCAGCAGCCGTATATACCTCTTCGGACAGTCGTCTCGGGAGCTGTTTTTT
>NA|TRBJ2-7|NA|TRBV7-2
CASSLVDQEQYF
TGTGCCAGCAGCCTCGTCGATCAGGAGCAGTACTTC
>NA|TRBJ1-2|NA|TRBV19
CASSIRRLGNYGYTF
TGTGCCAGTAGTATCCGACGACTGGGTAACTATGGCTACACCTTC
>NA|TRBJ2-7|NA|TRBV11-2
CASSRRGPYEQYF
TGTGCCAGCAGCCGACGGGGACCCTACGAGCAGTACTTC
>NA|TRBJ1-2|NA|TRBV3-1/TRBV3-2
CASSLNQGWDGYTF
TGTGCCAGCAGTCTTAATCAGGGGTGGGATGGCTACACCTTC
>NA|TRBJ2-7|NA|TRBV28
CASSAVGQGLYSYEQYF
TGTGCCAGCAGTGCCGTTGGCCAGGGGCTGTACTCCTACGAGCAGTACTTC
>NA|TRBJ2-5|NA|TRBV7-2
CASSYLPGAIGETQYF
TGTGCCAGCAGTTACCTACCGGGGGCGATAGGGGAGACCCAGTACTTC
>NA|TRBJ1-2|NA|TRBV12-5
CASGLVGQAFGYGYTF
TGTGCTAGTGGTTTGGTTGGGCAGGCCTTTGGCTATGGCTACACCTTC
>NA|TRBJ2-7|NA|TRBV28
CASSPTEPYEQYF
TGTGCCAGCAGCCCGACAGAACCCTACGAGCAGTACTTC
>NA|TRBJ2-1|NA|TRBV10-3
CAISENLGAYNEQFF
TGTGCCATCAGTGAAAATTTGGGGGCGTACAATGAGCAGTTCTTC
>NA|TRBJ1-2|NA|TRBV6-5
CASSLLQGGGYTF
TGTGCCAGCAGCCTTCTGCAGGGCGGGGGCTACACCTTC
>NA|TRBJ2-2|TRBD1|TRBV6-5
CASRGQPANTGELFF
TGTGCCAGCAGGGGACAGCCAGCGAACACCGGGGAGCTGTTTTTT
>NA|TRBJ2-5|NA|TRBV5-5
CASSNRETQYF
TGTGCCAGCAGCAACCGGGAGACCCAGTACTTC
>NA|TRBJ2-6|NA|TRBV3-1/TRBV3-2
CASSSRVVLTF
TGTGCCAGCAGCTCTAGGGTCGTCCTGACTTTC
>NA|TRBJ2-1|TRBD2|TRBV7-2
CASSNRVKIGRARNEQFF
TGTGCCAGCAGCAATAGGGTGAAGATCGGGAGGGCCAGAAATGAGCAGTTCTTC
>NA|TRBJ1-5|NA|TRBV7-2
CASSGGAPNQPQHF
TGTGCCAGCTCTGGGGGGGCTCCCAATCAGCCCCAGCATTTT
>NA|TRBJ1-2|NA|TRBV19
CASSIDGTLINYGYTF
TGTGCCAGTAGTATAGACGGGACCCTAATTAACTATGGCTACACCTTC
>NA|TRBJ1-2|NA|TRBV19
CASSLDGSNYGYTF
TGTGCCAGTAGTCTCGATGGCAGTAACTATGGCTACACCTTC
>NA|TRBJ2-3|NA|TRBV7-2
CASSLSTDTQYF
TGTGCCAGCAGCTTGTCTACAGATACGCAGTATTTT
>NA|TRBJ2-7|NA|TRBV7-9
CASSSPGGEQYF
TGTGCCAGCAGCTCCCCGGGTGGCGAGCAGTACTTC
>once|TRBJ2-7|TRBD2|TRBV6-5
CASSYSTSGSYEQYF
TGTGCCAGCAGTTACTCGACTAGCGGGAGCTACGAGCAGTACTTC
>NA|TRBJ1-2|NA|TRBV30
CAWDPSGLAGYTF
TGTGCCTGGGACCCGTCTGGATTGGCTGGCTACACCTTC
>NA|TRBJ2-1|NA|TRBV12-5
CASGIGASSYNEQFF
TGTGCTAGTGGGATAGGTGCCAGCTCCTACAATGAGCAGTTCTTC
>once|TRBJ2-5|NA|TRBV7-9
CASSLTTEDGETQYF
TGTGCCAGCAGCTTAACTACGGAAGACGGAGAGACCCAGTACTTC
>few|TRBJ1-4|TRBD1|TRBV19
CASSTLDAGGNEKLFF
TGTGCCAGTAGCACCCTGGATGCAGGGGGGAATGAAAAACTGTTTTTT
>once|TRBJ2-1|TRBD2|TRBV7-9
CASSPRTSGNNEQFF
TGTGCCAGCAGCCCAAGGACTAGCGGTAACAATGAGCAGTTCTTC
>few|TRBJ1-2|NA|TRBV10-1
CASSRNRGYGYTF
TGCGCCAGCAGTCGGAATAGGGGGTATGGCTACACCTTC
>NA|TRBJ2-3|TRBD2|TRBV4-1
CASSQDPRRASGITDTQYF
TGCGCCAGCAGCCAAGACCCGCGCAGGGCTAGCGGGATCACAGATACGCAGTATTTT
>once|TRBJ2-5|TRBD2|TRBV9
CASSVASGQETQYF
TGTGCCAGCAGCGTAGCTAGCGGACAAGAGACCCAGTACTTC
>NA|TRBJ2-1|TRBD2|TRBV19
CASSTGLAGTYNEQFF
TGTGCCAGTAGTACAGGACTAGCGGGAACCTACAATGAGCAGTTCTTC
>NA|TRBJ1-1|NA|TRBV12-5
CASGLGQLNTEAFF
TGTGCTAGTGGTTTGGGACAGCTGAACACTGAAGCTTTCTTT
>NA|TRBJ2-1|NA|TRBV13
CASSHPQREQFF
TGTGCCAGCAGCCACCCCCAGCGGGAGCAGTTCTTC
>NA|TRBJ2-5|TRBD2|TRBV7-7
CASSPVASGIWETQYF
TGTGCCAGCAGCCCAGTCGCTAGCGGGATCTGGGAGACCCAGTACTTC
>NA|TRBJ2-1|NA|TRBV5-1
CASSLQRLARSYNEQFF
TGCGCCAGCAGCTTACAAAGACTGGCGAGATCCTACAATGAGCAGTTCTTC
>NA|TRBJ1-1|NA|TRBV20-1
CSGRQNTEAFF
TGCAGTGGGCGGCAGAACACTGAAGCTTTCTTT
>NA|TRBJ2-6|TRBD2|TRBV11-2
CASSLLGGAGANVLTF
TGTGCCAGCAGCTTACTCGGGGGGGCTGGGGCCAACGTCCTGACTTTC
>NA|TRBJ1-2|NA|TRBV19
CASSTGTLTYTF
TGTGCCAGTAGTACGGGGACCCTCACCTACACCTTC
>NA|TRBJ2-2|NA|TRBV7-2
CASSLNGQAVRGELFF
TGTGCCAGCAGCTTAAACGGCCAGGCGGTCAGAGGGGAGCTGTTTTTT
>NA|TRBJ2-5|NA|TRBV5-1
CASSLSGSETQYF
TGCGCCAGCAGCTTGTCGGGTTCAGAGACCCAGTACTTC
>few|TRBJ1-1|NA|TRBV27
CASSSRHTEAFF
TGTGCCAGCAGTAGTCGACACACTGAAGCTTTCTTT
>NA|TRBJ2-4|NA|TRBV7-8
CASSLDLLWPKNIQYF
TGTGCCAGCAGCTTAGACCTCCTTTGGCCCAAAAACATTCAGTACTTC
>NA|TRBJ1-2|TRBD1|TRBV6-5
CASLRQGMDYGYTF
TGTGCCAGTTTAAGACAGGGGATGGACTATGGCTACACCTTC
>NA|TRBJ2-5|NA|TRBV5-1
CASSLGSKETQYF
TGCGCCAGCAGCCTCGGGTCAAAAGAGACCCAGTACTTC
>NA|TRBJ1-6|NA|TRBV3-1/TRBV3-2
CASSQRGDYNSPLHF
TGTGCCAGCAGCCAGAGGGGGGATTATAATTCACCCCTCCACTTT
>NA|TRBJ2-3|TRBD2|TRBV7-6
CASSPGTSGTDTQYF
TGTGCCAGCAGCCCCGGGACTAGCGGAACAGATACGCAGTATTTT
>once|TRBJ1-2|NA|TRBV27
CASSWGQDYGYTF
TGTGCCAGCAGTTGGGGGCAGGACTATGGCTACACCTTC
>NA|TRBJ2-2|NA|TRBV11-2
CASSGPRSGELFF
TGTGCCAGCAGCGGACCCCGGTCGGGGGAGCTGTTTTTT
>once|TRBJ2-7|TRBD1|TRBV5-5
CASTTQGESYEQYF
TGTGCCAGCACCACGCAGGGGGAGTCCTACGAGCAGTACTTC
>NA|TRBJ1-1|NA|TRBV24-1
CATYKGGTEAFF
TGTGCCACCTATAAGGGGGGGACTGAAGCTTTCTTT
>NA|TRBJ1-2|NA|TRBV7-9
CASSFQDHGYTF
TGTGCCAGCAGCTTCCAGGATCATGGCTACACCTTC
>NA|TRBJ1-2|TRBD1|TRBV3-1/TRBV3-2
CASSRQGEFYGYTF
TGTGCCAGCAGCCGACAGGGGGAATTCTATGGCTACACCTTC
>NA|TRBJ2-7|TRBD1|TRBV28
CASIETGNTYEQYF
TGTGCCAGCATTGAGACAGGGAACACCTACGAGCAGTACTTC
>NA|TRBJ2-2|NA|TRBV18
CASSPSVAVWSGELFF
TGTGCCAGCTCACCGTCGGTAGCGGTATGGTCCGGGGAGCTGTTTTTT